One and the same sample provided the 9 T cell receptor beta chains below, sequenced in a study of shared clonotypes between healthy human individuals. Profiling relied on immunoSEQ multiplex PCR, and the TCRdb table lists in-frame clones only, not all of them. Seen here are some 1.4 million clones, 96% observed once, and the top ten hold roughly 1.2%. Sample: naive CD4+ T cells sorted from blood. The subset was: CD45RA+ positively selected. The receptors come from a man aged 30-40 years in good health.

This rearrangement joins TRBV10-1 to TRBJ1-4; 11 positions agree with TRBD1. The germline CDR1 and CDR2 sequences are WNHNN and SYGVQD (reference sequence). This CDR3 region has 19 residues. V shed 9 bases, J shed 3 bases, and the junction held 18 bases outside the gene matches. CDR3 loop: CASPSLCRTGGTANEKLFF. The CDR3 region has the DNA TGCGCCAGTCCATCCCTGTGTCGGACAGGGGGCACCGCTAATGAAAAACTGTTTTTT.

The genes are TRBV5-4 and TRBJ2-5; tentatively, D is TRBD2 (6 bases). Trimming left V 0 bases short and J 5 bases short, with 17 bases between. This CDR3 contains 16 residues. CDR1 is SGHNT and CDR2 is YYREEE in the germline V gene (reference sequence). The CDR3 here is CASSLGGRRGGETQYF. CDR3 nucleotide sequence: TGTGCCAGCAGCTTGGGGGGCCGGAGGGGCGGGGAGACCCAGTACTTC.

CDR3 sequence (DNA): TGTGCCACCAGCAGTTACTGGACTTATGAGCAGTTCTTC. Translating it yields CATSSYWTYEQFF. The chain links TRBV15 to TRBJ2-1; a weak D match, TRBD2 (5 bases). Germline V lookup: CDR1 LNHNV, CDR2 YYDKDF (reference sequence). V lost 3 bases, J lost 8 bases, and 11 bases lay in between. This CDR3 region has 13 residues.

This chain uses TRBV28 with TRBJ2-1; TRBD1 aligns across 7 bases. There are 15 residues in the CDR3. Germline V gene data show CDR1 as MDHEN and CDR2 as SYDVKM. V lost 2 bases to trimming and J lost 5 bases; unmatched junction nucleotides: 6. CDR3 coding DNA: TGTGCCAGCAGTTTACCCCGGGACAGCAACAATGAGCAGTTCTTC. It encodes CASSLPRDSNNEQFF.

V usage is TRBV28 and J usage is TRBJ1-2; unclear D gene. CDR1 is MDHEN and CDR2 is SYDVKM in the germline V gene. The CDR3 has 12 residues. The germline V and J ends were trimmed by 6 bases and 4 bases, with 9 bases remaining between them. CDR3 nucleotide sequence: TGTGCCAGCAGCAAGGCGGGCTATGGCTACACCTTC. As protein: CASSKAGYGYTF.

J is TRBJ2-5 and V is TRBV7-6; no clear D gene. V was clipped by 3 bases and J by 2 bases, with 10 bases between them. The CDR3 runs to 14 residues. Germline assignment: CDR1 SGHVS and CDR2 FNYEAQ. In DNA, the CDR3 is TGTGCCAGCAGCTTGTCGGACGGTCAAGAGACCCAGTACTTC. Translated: CASSLSDGQETQYF.

The chain has TRBV5-4 and TRBJ2-3; 12 bases match TRBD2. The CDR3 sequence is 16 residues long. Looked up from germline, CDR1 is SGHNT and CDR2 is YYREEE (reference sequence). V was pared by 4 bases and J by 0 bases, with 3 bases of the junction left unmatched. The CDR3 protein is CASSAGTSGSTDTQYF. CDR3 coding DNA: TGTGCCAGCAGCGCCGGGACTAGCGGGAGCACAGATACGCAGTATTTT.

This sequence joins TRBV10-3 and TRBJ1-2, with D perhaps matching TRBD1 (6 bases). CDR3 length equals 14 residues. Germline CDR1 reads ENHRY; CDR2 reads SYGVKD. Trimming cost V 2 bases and J 5 bases, with 12 bases left between them. CDR3 residues: CAISEEGGVYGYTF. For the CDR3, the DNA is TGTGCCATCAGTGAGGAGGGGGGTGTATATGGCTACACCTTC.

The V call is TRBV5-8, the J call TRBJ2-7; the match to TRBD2 covers 7 bases. There are 13 residues in the CDR3. Germline CDR1 SGHTS, CDR2 YDEGEE. Trimming removed 4 bases from V and 3 bases from J; junction bases left unmatched: 4. CDR3 sequence (DNA): TGTGCCAGCAGCCCGGGCGGGAGCTACGAGCAGTACTTC. It is translated as CASSPGGSYEQYF.